The T cell receptor (beta chain) under discussion was sequenced for a study of blood T cell repertoires in COVID-19. Background on the study: The United States, Italy and Spain supplied acute and convalescent COVID-19 samples. Sources were T cells, B-cell-depleted T cells, or PBMCs; the material itself was cDNA or gDNA.

How the authors handled the data: Reference gene primer amplification in the assay estimated nucleated cell counts. TCRdb's table, derived via immunoSEQ multiplex PCR, lists solely in-frame clones and lacks some. V, J and clone size were drawn from that table, and D and trimming were deduced from the DNA. The sample gives about 180,000 clones, around 85% of which show up once; roughly 20% is in the top ten. Germline V CDR1 and CDR2: SGHAT, FQNNGV. The length of the CDR3 is 13 residues. The V and J ends lost 3 bases and 6 bases respectively, with 11 bases between them. This clone was seen only a few times. During active infection, Seattle patients enrolled and were then monitored through disease.

The receptor was derived from a person aged 65-85 years with COVID-19, enrolled during active disease. V usage is TRBV11-2 and J usage is TRBJ1-1; D is possibly TRBD1 (6 bases). The sample was peripheral blood. This CDR3 reads CASSFTGLSEAFF. The CDR3 nucleotides are TGTGCCAGCAGCTTTACAGGGTTGTCTGAAGCTTTCTTT.